The 10 T cell receptor beta chains below all came from one sample that was sequenced in a study of post-analysis software for immune sequencing data. Study-level points and caveats: Relative to controls, patients had about five TRBV segments at higher frequency, with TRBV5-6, TRBV5-1 and TRBV20-1 among these.

Every TCR beta cDNA library bore unique molecular identifiers. Via MiXCR, TCRdb re-called the PCR reads, giving one row per CDR3 protein. The sample lists some 240,000 distinct CDR3 sequences, 30% to 45% occurring once. These receptors have no known antigen. The material sequenced was blood. The receptor source for this set is a girl aged 10 to 17 with multiple sclerosis.

This chain uses TRBV5-1 with TRBJ2-1; D is possibly TRBD1 or TRBD2 (5 bases each). Germline V gene data show CDR1 as SGHRS and CDR2 as YFSETQ. Trimming stripped 0 bases from V and 6 bases from J, with 7 bases between. The CDR3 totals 13 residues. This chain's CDR3 is CASSLAGSNEQFF. DNA of the CDR3: TGCGCCAGCAGCTTGGCAGGGAGCAATGAGCAGTTCTTC.

The chain uses TRBV30 and TRBJ2-1; TRBD2 matches 12 bases. The CDR3 spans 13 residues. V shed 4 bases and J 10 bases; nucleotides not matched to a gene: 5. Germline CDR1 GTSNPN, CDR2 SVGIG (reference sequence). CDR3 protein: CAWTSGGDREQFF. For the CDR3, the DNA is TGTGCCTGGACTAGCGGGGGGGATCGAGAGCAGTTCTTC.

This clonotype was detected only once. This chain links TRBV9 with TRBJ1-3; D remains unclear. V was cut by 1 base and J by 4 bases, with 6 bases left in between. Per the germline V gene, CDR1 is SGDLS and CDR2 is YYNGEE. This CDR3 spans 13 amino acids. The CDR3, as DNA: TGTGCCAGCAGCGTAAACGAGGGAAACACCATATATTTT. It is translated as CASSVNEGNTIYF.

The rearrangement uses TRBV5-1 and TRBJ2-5; 12 bases agree with TRBD2. V shed 1 base and J 5 bases; nucleotides not matched to a gene: 3. Germline V gives CDR1 SGHRS, CDR2 YFSETQ. CDR3 length equals 15 residues. The CDR3 DNA is TGCGCCAGCAGCTTGACTAGCGGGGGGTGCGAGACCCAGTACTTC. Protein product: CASSLTSGGCETQYF.

The chain employs TRBV18 and TRBJ1-4, with D unresolved. V was cut by 3 bases and J by 7 bases, with 15 bases left in between. Per germline, CDR1 KGHSH and CDR2 LQKENI. The length of the CDR3 is 15 residues. The CDR3 sequence: CASSPASEVGEKLFF. The CDR3 nucleotides read TGTGCCAGCTCACCCGCATCCGAGGTCGGTGAAAAACTGTTTTTT.

This clonotype was seen a few times. The J gene is TRBJ2-2, the V gene TRBV11-3; D is unclear. The V end was cut by 5 bases, the J end by 5 bases, with 6 bases between. Germline V CDR1 and CDR2: SGHNT, YENEEA. The CDR3 is made up of 12 amino acids. The CDR3 loop reads CASSAPTGELFF. CDR3 coding DNA: TGTGCCAGCAGCGCGCCAACCGGGGAGCTGTTTTTT. Full variable domain (rest looked up from reference TRBV11-3 and TRBJ2-2): EAGVVQSPRYKIIEKKQPVAFWCNPISGHNTLYWYLQNLGQGPELLIRYENEEAVDDSQLPKDRFSAERLKGVDSTLKIQPAELGDSAVYLCASSAPTGELFFGEGSRLTVL.

The chain couples TRBV9 to TRBJ2-5; 7 nucleotides align to TRBD2. This CDR3 comprises 16 residues. J gave up 5 bases and V 4 bases, and 14 bases lay outside the gene matches. CDR1 is SGDLS and CDR2 is YYNGEE in the germline V gene. Here the CDR3 reads CASSLRPGTTKETQYF. The CDR3, as DNA: TGTGCCAGCAGCTTACGCCCCGGGACTACCAAGGAGACCCAGTACTTC.

CDR3 sequence reads: CASSLSSRVEDGYTF. CDR3 coding DNA: TGCGCCAGCAGCTTGAGCTCTAGGGTAGAGGATGGCTACACCTTC. The chain has TRBV5-1 and TRBJ1-2; D is unclear. V was pared by 1 base and J by 6 bases, with 16 bases between. Germline CDR1 is SGHRS and CDR2 is YFSETQ. The CDR3 contains 15 residues.

A remark on this clonotype: This may stem from a read error, because a much larger clone lies one nucleotide away. This rearrangement joins TRBV7-6 to TRBJ2-3; 8 bases align to TRBD2. Germline V gene sequence: CDR1 SGHVS, CDR2 FNYEAQ. V was clipped by 8 bases and J by 2 bases; unmatched bases: 24. There are 20 residues in the CDR3. DNA of the CDR3: TGTGCCAGCGGCTCCGCCCCGGGACTAGGAGTGGGGCACGACACAGATACGCAGTATTTT. Protein product: CASGSAPGLGVGHDTDTQYF. The full variable domain, rest sourced from reference TRBV7-6 and TRBJ2-3, is GAGVSQSPRYKVTKRGQDVALRCDPISGHVSLYWYRQALGQGPEFLTYFNYEAQQDKSGLPNDRFSAERPEGSISTLTIQRTEQRDSAMYRCASGSAPGLGVGHDTDTQYFGPGTRLTVL.

For the CDR3, the DNA is TGTGCCAGCAGCCCAAGGGGGGGGGGATCGAACACTGAAGCTTTCTTT. It yields the protein CASSPRGGGSNTEAFF. This chain connects TRBV9 to TRBJ1-1; D might be TRBD1 (6 bases). The V and J ends lost 4 bases and 1 base respectively, with 17 bases between them. CDR3 length equals 16 residues. Germline values: CDR1 SGDLS, CDR2 YYNGEE. The whole variable domain, filled in from reference TRBV9 and TRBJ1-1, reads DSGVTQTPKHLITATGQRVTLRCSPRSGDLSVYWYQQSLDQGLQFLIQYYNGEERAKGNILERFSAQQFPDLHSELNLSSLELGDSALYFCASSPRGGGSNTEAFFGQGTRLTVV.